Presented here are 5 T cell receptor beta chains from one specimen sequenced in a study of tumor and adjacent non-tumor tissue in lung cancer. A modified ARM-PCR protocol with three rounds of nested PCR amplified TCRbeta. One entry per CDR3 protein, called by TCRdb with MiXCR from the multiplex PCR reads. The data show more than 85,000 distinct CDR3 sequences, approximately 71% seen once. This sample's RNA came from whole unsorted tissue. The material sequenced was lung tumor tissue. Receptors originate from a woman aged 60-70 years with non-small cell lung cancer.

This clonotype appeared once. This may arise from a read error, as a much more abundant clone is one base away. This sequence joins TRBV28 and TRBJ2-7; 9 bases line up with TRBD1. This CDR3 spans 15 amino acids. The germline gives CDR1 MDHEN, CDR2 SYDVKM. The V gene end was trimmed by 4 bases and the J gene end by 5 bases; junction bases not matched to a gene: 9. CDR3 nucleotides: TGTGCCAGCAGTTCGTCCTGGACAGGGGTAAACGAGCAGTACTTC. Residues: CASSSSWTGVNEQYF. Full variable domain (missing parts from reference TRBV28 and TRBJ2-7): DVKVTQSSRYLVKRTGEKVFLECVQDMDHENMFWYRQDPGLGLRLIYFSYDVKMKEKGDIPEGYSVSREKKERFSLILESASTNQTSMYLCASSSSWTGVNEQYFGPGTRLTVT.

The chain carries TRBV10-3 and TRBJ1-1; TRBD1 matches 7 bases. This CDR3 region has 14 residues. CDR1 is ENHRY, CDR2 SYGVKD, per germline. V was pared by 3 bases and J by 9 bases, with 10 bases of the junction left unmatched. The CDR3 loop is CAISDGTDGEQAFF. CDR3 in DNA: TGTGCCATCAGTGATGGGACAGATGGTGAGCAAGCTTTCTTT.

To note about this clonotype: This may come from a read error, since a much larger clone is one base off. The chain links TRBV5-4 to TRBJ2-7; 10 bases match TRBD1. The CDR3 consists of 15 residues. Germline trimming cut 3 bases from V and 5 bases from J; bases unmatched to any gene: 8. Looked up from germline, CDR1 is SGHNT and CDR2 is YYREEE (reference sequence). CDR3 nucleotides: TGTGCCAGCAGCTGTCCCGGGACAGGGGTTCACGAGCAGTACTTC. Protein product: CASSCPGTGVHEQYF.

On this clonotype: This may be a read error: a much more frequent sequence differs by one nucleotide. The CDR3: CASSLTREETQYF. In DNA, the CDR3 is TGTGCCAGCAGCTTAACAAGGGAAGAGACCCAGTACTTC. The chain has TRBV5-5 and TRBJ2-5; D remains ambiguous. The CDR3 contains 13 residues. Per the germline V gene, CDR1 is SGHKS and CDR2 is YYEKEE (reference sequence). Trimming took off 2 bases at V and 3 bases at J, with 8 bases between the two ends.

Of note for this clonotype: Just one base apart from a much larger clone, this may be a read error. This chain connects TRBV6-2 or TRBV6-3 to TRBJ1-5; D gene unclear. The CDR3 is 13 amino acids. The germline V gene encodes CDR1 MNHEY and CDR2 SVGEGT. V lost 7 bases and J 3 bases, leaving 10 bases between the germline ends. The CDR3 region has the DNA TGTGCCAGCAACCCTTATACCAATCAGCCCCAGCATTTT. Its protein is CASNPYTNQPQHF.